These 9 T cell receptor beta chains were all obtained from the same sample, sequenced in a study of blood T cells in healthy people across ages (dated by TCRdb to the mid-2010s). Receptor amplification or capture employed 5' RACE. TCRdb records Illumina HiSeq 2500 as the sequencer. A second PCR of about 7 to 12 cycles was performed with a sample-barcoded 5' primer and a J-beta primer mix. TCRdb ran its own pipeline on the public reads, namely fastp trimming at Q25 and MiXCR clone calling, and kept in-frame beta chains. Rows are unified per CDR3 protein, each entry keeping the most common DNA and genes. The sample table records around 900,000 distinct CDR3 sequences; around 54% of these occur just once. The ten largest clones capture around a fifth of the sample. Material for sequencing was blood. The receptors shown here come from a woman aged 55-69 years in good health.

The J gene is TRBJ2-1, the V gene TRBV2; D uncertain. Germline V lookup: CDR1 SNHLY, CDR2 FYNNEI. V was pared by 2 bases and J by 8 bases, with 4 bases between. This CDR3 is 11 amino acids long. CDR3 loop: CASSERDEQFF. The CDR3 DNA reads as TGTGCCAGCAGTGAACGAGATGAGCAGTTCTTC.

This clonotype was seen repeatedly, ten times or more. The chain recombines TRBV5-1 with TRBJ2-2; TRBD1 or TRBD2 may be the D gene (5 bases each). In germline, CDR1 is SGHRS, CDR2 YFSETQ. CDR3 length: 14 residues. V lost 2 bases and J lost 6, with 11 bases in between. CDR3: CASSLGELAGELFF. The CDR3 DNA reads TGCGCCAGCAGCTTAGGGGAGCTCGCCGGGGAGCTGTTTTTT. Looking up the rest from reference TRBV5-1 and TRBJ2-2 gives the full variable domain: KAGVTQTPRYLIKTRGQQVTLSCSPISGHRSVSWYQQTPGQGLQFLFEYFSETQRNKGNFPGRFSGRQFSNSRSEMNVSTLELGDSALYLCASSLGELAGELFFGEGSRLTVL.

This clonotype appeared a few times. V usage is TRBV28 and J usage is TRBJ2-7; 14 bases map to TRBD2. Per the germline V gene, CDR1 is MDHEN and CDR2 is SYDVKM. Trimming at V came to 8 bases and at J to 6 bases, leaving 12 bases not matched to a gene. The length of the CDR3 is 16 residues. The CDR3 is CASHPLGTSGRFEQYF. CDR3 bases: TGTGCCAGCCACCCTCTTGGGACTAGCGGGAGATTCGAGCAGTACTTC. Combining the CDR3 with reference TRBV28 and TRBJ2-7 gives the whole variable domain DVKVTQSSRYLVKRTGEKVFLECVQDMDHENMFWYRQDPGLGLRLIYFSYDVKMKEKGDIPEGYSVSREKKERFSLILESASTNQTSMYLCASHPLGTSGRFEQYFGPGTRLTVT.

This clonotype was recorded a few times. The CDR3 is CASRRDFSSYEQYF. The DNA of the CDR3 is TGTGCCAGCAGAAGGGACTTCAGCTCCTACGAGCAGTACTTC. The chain links TRBV6-5 to TRBJ2-7, with D possibly matching TRBD2 (6 bases). Trimming removed 6 bases at V and 0 bases at J, with 12 bases between. The CDR3 sequence is 14 residues long. Germline CDR1 and CDR2: MNHEY and SVGAGI.

This clonotype was detected only a few times. The chain is built from TRBV14 and TRBJ2-7; no reliable D call. V lost 3 bases to trimming and J lost 3 bases, with 9 bases between them. This CDR3 has 13 residues. Germline V gene data show CDR1 as SGHDN and CDR2 as FVKESK. Here the CDR3 DNA reads TGTGCCAGCAGCCATGGGTCCTTCTACGAGCAGTACTTC. This encodes CASSHGSFYEQYF.

This clonotype was picked up a small number of times. The J gene is TRBJ2-2, the V gene TRBV7-2; D may be TRBD2 (5 bases). CDR3 length equals 15 residues. CDR1 and CDR2 from the germline V gene are SGHTA and FQGNSA. V dropped 1 base and J dropped 0 bases, with 6 bases sitting between them. CDR3 residues: CASSLVRANTGELFF. CDR3 nucleotides: TGTGCCAGCAGCTTAGTGCGGGCGAACACCGGGGAGCTGTTTTTT. The variable domain in full, completed from reference TRBV7-2 and TRBJ2-2, reads GAGVSQSPSNKVTEKGKDVELRCDPISGHTALYWYRQSLGQGLEFLIYFQGNSAPDKSGLPSDRFSAERTGGSVSTLTIQRTQQEDSAVYLCASSLVRANTGELFFGEGSRLTVL.

The chain recombines TRBV6-5 with TRBJ2-7; D remains ambiguous. The CDR3 contains 14 residues. Germline-derived CDR1 and CDR2 are MNHEY and SVGAGI. The V end lost 0 bases, the J end lost 0 bases, and 6 bases lay between the germline ends. As DNA, the CDR3 is TGTGCCAGCAGTTACTCTTCAGCCTCCTACGAGCAGTACTTC. Translation gives CASSYSSASYEQYF.

For this clonotype: One end of the junction varies from germline; a read error may be responsible. The chain uses TRBV29-1 and TRBJ2-1, with D maybe TRBD2 (6 bases). Judging by the DNA end, TRBJ2-7 fits better; the J call may be wrong. CDR1 SQVTM and CDR2 ANQGSEA come from the germline V gene. The CDR3 is 15 residues long. CDR3 bases: TGCAGCGTCGAAGGGGAGGAGGATACCTACAATGAGCAGTACTTC. This sequence encodes CSVEGEEDTYNEQYF.

Only a few counts were recorded for this clonotype. J is TRBJ2-1 and V is TRBV6-5, with 9 nucleotides matching TRBD2. The CDR3 runs to 18 residues. With 0 bases clipped from V and 4 bases from J, the junction kept 10 bases outside the gene matches. The germline V gene encodes CDR1 MNHEY and CDR2 SVGAGI. Here the CDR3 DNA reads TGTGCCAGCAGTTACTCCTGGAGAGCGGGAGGACTATACAATGAGCAGTTCTTC. It yields the protein CASSYSWRAGGLYNEQFF.